A single sample is the source of the 25 T cell receptor beta chains below, sequenced in a study of response to subunit inactivated influenza vaccine. TCRdb processed the RT-PCR reads anew with MiXCR; each CDR3 protein has one entry. Of 400,000 to 650,000 distinct CDR3 sequences in the sample, approximately 7.3% were seen once. The specimen comprised PBMCs from blood, sampled roughly 24 months after vaccination. The receptors originated from a man aged 45 to 70 who received an inactivated influenza vaccine.

This clonotype was seen only a few times. The chain is built from TRBV30 and TRBJ1-3; no reliable D call. CDR1 is GTSNPN and CDR2 is SVGIG in the germline V gene (reference sequence). This CDR3 spans 11 amino acids. V was shortened by 1 base and J by 6 bases, with 4 bases between the two germline ends. The CDR3 here is CAWSAQNTIYF. CDR3 DNA: TGTGCCTGGAGTGCTCAAAACACCATATATTTT.

The CDR3 protein is CASSRPLSRGFNEQYF. DNA for the CDR3: TGTGCCAGCAGCCGGCCGTTAAGCCGGGGGTTCAACGAGCAGTACTTC. This chain uses TRBV11-2 with TRBJ2-7; TRBD2 might be the D (6 bases). Trimming shortened V by 5 bases and J by 5 bases, and 22 bases separated the two germline ends. CDR3 length: 16 amino acids. The germline CDR1 and CDR2 sequences are SGHAT and FQNNGV.

This clonotype was observed a handful of times. V usage is TRBV2 and J usage is TRBJ2-1; D possibly matches TRBD1 or TRBD2 (5 bases each). Germline V gives CDR1 SNHLY, CDR2 FYNNEI. Trimming stripped 8 bases from V and 0 bases from J, with 11 bases between. The CDR3 extends over 14 amino acids. The CDR3 reads CASGGDPSYNEQFF. CDR3 nucleotides: TGTGCCAGCGGGGGTGACCCCTCCTACAATGAGCAGTTCTTC.

Many counts were recorded for this clonotype. This sequence joins TRBV6-1 and TRBJ1-5, with 7 bases aligning to TRBD1. CDR1 MNHNS and CDR2 SASEGT come from the germline V gene. V dropped 6 bases and J dropped 7; count of bases not matched to a gene: 18. This CDR3 is built from 17 residues. CDR3 sequence reads: CASSRGSGGGRGQPQHF. In DNA, the CDR3 is TGTGCCAGCAGCCGCGGATCAGGAGGGGGCCGCGGGCAGCCCCAGCATTTT.

Only a few counts were recorded for this clonotype. In DNA, the CDR3 is TGTGCCAGCAGCTTAGATCTGGTGTCGGAGCAGTTCTTC. Translated, it gives CASSLDLVSEQFF. This chain joins TRBV7-7 and TRBJ2-1; no firm D call. CDR3 size: 13 residues. V was pared by 1 base and J by 10 bases, with 11 bases between. Germline V gives CDR1 SSHAT, CDR2 FNYEAQ (reference sequence).

The chain's CDR3 is CASTYIQGLQPQHF. The CDR3 DNA follows: TGTGCCAGTACCTACATACAGGGGCTTCAGCCCCAGCATTTT. The chain links TRBV19 to TRBJ1-5, with 7 bases identical to TRBD1. There are 14 residues in the CDR3. The junction had 9 bases not matched to a gene; V was cut back by 7 bases and J by 6 bases. Germline-derived CDR1 and CDR2 are LNHDA and SQIVND (reference sequence).

This clonotype was counted a few times. The V call is TRBV15, the J call TRBJ2-2; maybe TRBD1 (6 bases). The CDR3 sequence is 15 residues long. Trimming left V 5 bases short and J 1 base short, with 11 bases between. Germline CDR1 is LNHNV and CDR2 is YYDKDF (reference sequence). CDR3 bases: TGTGCCACCAGCTCCAGGACAGAGAACACCGGGGAGCTGTTTTTT. It translates to CATSSRTENTGELFF.

This clonotype occurred a few times. The chain couples TRBV29-1 to TRBJ2-7, with D tentatively TRBD2 (7 bases). The germline gives CDR1 SQVTM, CDR2 ANQGSEA. With 3 bases removed from V and 6 bases from J, the gap between germline ends came to 12 bases. The CDR3 length is 12 residues. Here the CDR3 DNA reads TGCAGCGTTGATGGCGGGGGCCTCGAGCAGTACTTC. Amino acid sequence: CSVDGGGLEQYF.

The sample holds a few counts of this clonotype. The J gene is TRBJ1-6, the V gene TRBV4-3; TRBD1 matches at 7 bases. V dropped 0 bases and J dropped 10; count of bases not matched to a gene: 12. The V gene's germline CDR1 is LGHNA and CDR2 YSLEER. The CDR3 length is 17 residues. CDR3 nucleotides: TGCGCCAGCAGCCAAGATCATAAGGAGGGGGCGAAATCACCCCTCCACTTT. Translating gives CASSQDHKEGAKSPLHF.

This chain joins TRBV20-1 and TRBJ1-1; D possibly corresponds to TRBD1 (5 bases). Trimming removed 1 base at V and 6 bases at J, with 18 bases between. This CDR3 spans 15 amino acids. Germline V gene data show CDR1 as DFQATT and CDR2 as SNEGSKA (reference sequence). CDR3 protein: CSARVQGRRNAEAFF. The DNA of the CDR3 is TGCAGTGCTAGAGTGCAGGGTAGGCGTAACGCTGAAGCTTTCTTT.

This clonotype turned up a few times. This chain connects TRBV20-1 to TRBJ2-3; D not certain. Trimming pared 6 bases from V and 0 bases from J, leaving 10 bases between. Germline V gives CDR1 DFQATT, CDR2 SNEGSKA (reference sequence). The CDR3 spans 13 residues. CDR3 in amino acids: CSAIELSTDTQYF. In nucleotides, the CDR3 is TGCAGTGCGATAGAGCTTAGCACAGATACGCAGTATTTT.

The chain combines TRBV20-1 with TRBJ2-1; D possibly uses TRBD1 or TRBD2 (5 bases each). Germline lookup yields CDR1 DFQATT and CDR2 SNEGSKA (reference sequence). The CDR3 is 14 residues long. Deletions cut 6 bases from V and 6 bases from J, with 18 bases between. CDR3 nucleotides: TGCAGTGCACCCCGGACAAATCGGGGCAATGAGCAGTTCTTC. It encodes CSAPRTNRGNEQFF.

The table lists this clonotype with a few counts. V and J are TRBV7-2 and TRBJ2-4; D may be TRBD2 (6 bases). Per the germline V gene, CDR1 is SGHTA and CDR2 is FQGNSA. This CDR3 has 15 amino acids. The V and J ends lost 1 base and 4 bases respectively, with 11 bases between them. This chain's CDR3 is CASSLDGRGKNIQYF. The CDR3 DNA sequence: TGTGCCAGCAGCTTAGACGGGAGAGGGAAAAACATTCAGTACTTC.

The chain carries TRBV12-3 or TRBV12-4 and TRBJ2-2; 12 bases line up with TRBD1. Losses at the gene ends were 6 bases for V and 8 bases for J; bases not matched to a gene: 10. This CDR3 region has 16 residues. The chain's CDR3 is CASRASGTGGLGELFF. CDR3 bases: TGTGCCAGCAGAGCCTCCGGGACAGGGGGCTTAGGGGAGCTGTTTTTT.

This clonotype has a count of ten or more. V gene TRBV20-1 combines with J gene TRBJ2-3; D may be TRBD2 (6 bases). V gave up 4 bases and J gave up 2 bases, with 19 bases separating them. Germline CDR1 DFQATT, CDR2 SNEGSKA (reference sequence). The CDR3 runs to 16 residues. The CDR3 here is CSATISGTPLTDTQYF. CDR3 bases: TGCAGTGCTACCATCTCCGGGACTCCCCTCACAGATACGCAGTATTTT.

This chain connects TRBV4-3 to TRBJ1-3; no reliable D call. Trimming removed 2 bases at V and 0 bases at J, with 14 bases between. The germline CDR1 and CDR2 sequences are LGHNA and YSLEER. The length of the CDR3 is 17 residues. The CDR3 bases are TGCGCCAGCAGCCAAACAGCGGGGATGCTCTCTGGAAACACCATATATTTT. It translates to CASSQTAGMLSGNTIYF.

This clonotype was detected ten times or more. The chain uses TRBV29-1 and TRBJ2-5; 8 bases fit TRBD2. The J segment lost 1 base and the V segment lost 4 bases, leaving 5 bases of the junction unmatched. The CDR3 is 14 residues long. Germline V CDR1 and CDR2: SQVTM, ANQGSEA. The CDR3, as DNA: TGCAGCGTTGCCACCGGGGGGGTCCAAGAGACCCAGTACTTC. Its protein is CSVATGGVQETQYF.

This clonotype was seen repeatedly, ten times or more. The V call is TRBV12-3 or TRBV12-4, the J call TRBJ1-1, with D tentatively TRBD1 (6 bases). CDR3 length: 14 residues. Trimming cost V 6 bases and J 1 base, with 12 bases left between them. The CDR3: CASRQGHSNTEAFF. As DNA, the CDR3 is TGTGCCAGCAGGCAGGGACATTCGAACACTGAAGCTTTCTTT.

This clonotype was found many times. The CDR3, as DNA: TGTGCCATCAGGACGGGGCCAGCTAACACAGATACGCAGTATTTT. It yields the protein CAIRTGPANTDTQYF. The chain has TRBV10-3 and TRBJ2-3; either TRBD1 or TRBD2 may fit D (5 bases each). The ends were cut back, 6 bases at V and 2 bases at J, with 15 bases in the middle. Germline CDR1 ENHRY, CDR2 SYGVKD. There are 15 residues in the CDR3.

This clonotype was recorded a few times. The chain couples TRBV7-8 to TRBJ1-1; maybe TRBD1 (6 bases). This CDR3 region has 14 residues. Trimming removed 5 bases at V and 4 bases at J, with 14 bases between. Germline V lookup: CDR1 SGHVS, CDR2 FQNEAQ. The CDR3: CASSVSTGLTEAFF. The CDR3 DNA reads TGTGCCAGCAGCGTATCAACAGGGCTCACTGAAGCTTTCTTT.

This clonotype was detected ten times or more. The V and J genes are TRBV12-3 or TRBV12-4 and TRBJ2-1; D uncertain. CDR3 length: 11 amino acids. V was shortened by 1 base and J by 11 bases, with 6 bases between the two germline ends. The CDR3 DNA reads TGTGCCAGCAGTTTAGTGAGACAGCAGTTCTTC. It translates to CASSLVRQQFF.

This chain uses TRBV6-5 with TRBJ1-1; D gene uncertain. Trimming shortened V by 0 bases and J by 4 bases, and 12 bases separated the two germline ends. The CDR3 loop spans 15 amino acids. Germline CDR1 is MNHEY and CDR2 is SVGAGI. CDR3 DNA sequence: TGTGCCAGCAGTTACTCGAGGGCTTCCGCCACTGAAGCTTTCTTT. This codes for CASSYSRASATEAFF.

This clonotype was recorded many times. The chain combines TRBV30 with TRBJ2-1; D could derive from TRBD1 or TRBD2 (6 bases each). The V gene's germline CDR1 is GTSNPN and CDR2 SVGIG (reference sequence). Trimming stripped 5 bases from V and 9 bases from J, with 23 bases between. There are 15 residues in the CDR3. CDR3 nucleotide sequence: TGTGCCTGGGAGGGGGGTCATGTCTTTCTAGGTGAGCAGTTCTTC. Its translation is CAWEGGHVFLGEQFF. Full variable domain (outside the CDR3, taken from reference TRBV30 and TRBJ2-1): SQTIHQWPATLVQPVGSPLSLECTVEGTSNPNLYWYRQAAGRGLQLLFYSVGIGQISSEVPQNLSASRPQDRQFILSSKKLLLSDSGFYLCAWEGGHVFLGEQFFGPGTRLTVL.

J is TRBJ2-1 and V is TRBV6-6; D not resolved. Trimming stripped 3 bases from V and 10 bases from J, with 10 bases between. CDR3 size: 12 residues. Germline V gene lookup returns CDR1 MNHNY and CDR2 SVGAGI (reference sequence). The CDR3 coding sequence is TGTGCCAGCAGTTATCGAATGGGGGAGCAGTTCTTC. Translated, it gives CASSYRMGEQFF.

The V and J genes are TRBV2 and TRBJ1-1; D might be TRBD1 (5 bases). Germline CDR1 reads SNHLY; CDR2 reads FYNNEI. The CDR3 has 13 residues. Trimming removed 6 bases from V and 5 bases from J, with 13 bases in between. The CDR3 DNA is TGTGCCAGCAGAGCAGGGTTCGGTACTGAAGCTTTCTTT. As protein: CASRAGFGTEAFF. Complete variable domain (other parts from reference TRBV2 and TRBJ1-1): EPEVTQTPSHQVTQMGQEVILRCVPISNHLYFYWYRQILGQKVEFLVSFYNNEISEKSEIFDDQFSVERPDGSNFTLKIRSTKLEDSAMYFCASRAGFGTEAFFGQGTRLTVV.